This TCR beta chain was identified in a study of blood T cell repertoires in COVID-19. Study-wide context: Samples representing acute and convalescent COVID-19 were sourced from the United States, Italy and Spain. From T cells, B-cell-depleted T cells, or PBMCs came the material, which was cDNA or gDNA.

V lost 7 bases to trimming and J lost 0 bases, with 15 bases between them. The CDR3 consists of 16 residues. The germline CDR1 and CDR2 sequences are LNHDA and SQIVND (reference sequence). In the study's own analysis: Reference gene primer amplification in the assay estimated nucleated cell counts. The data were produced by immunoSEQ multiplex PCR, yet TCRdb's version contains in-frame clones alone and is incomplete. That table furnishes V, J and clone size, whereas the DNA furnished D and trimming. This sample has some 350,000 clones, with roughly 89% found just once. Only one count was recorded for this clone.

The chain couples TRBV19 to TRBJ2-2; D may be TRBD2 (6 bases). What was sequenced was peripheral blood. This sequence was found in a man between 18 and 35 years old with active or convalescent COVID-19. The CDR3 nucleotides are TGTGCCAGTACCGATCCCGGGAGTACGAACACCGGGGAGCTGTTTTTT. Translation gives CASTDPGSTNTGELFF. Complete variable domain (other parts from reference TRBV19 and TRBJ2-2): DGGITQSPKYLFRKEGQNVTLSCEQNLNHDAMYWYRQDPGQGLRLIYYSQIVNDFQKGDIAEGYSVSREKKESFPLTVTSAQKNPTAFYLCASTDPGSTNTGELFFGEGSRLTVL.